Shown below are 18 T cell receptor beta chains from a single sample sequenced in a study of OX40 agonist ivuxolimab in advanced cancers. Receptor libraries were prepared by the immunoSEQ multiplex PCR assay. Entries here come from immuneACCESS through TCRdb and include only in-frame sequences with V and J called. Some clones fail to appear in such tables; in the studies checked, an unresolved V gene covers under half of the shortfall, and the cause of the remainder is unknown. Present in this sample are tens of thousands of clones, about three quarters of which were seen just once. Of the sample, 18% falls within the top ten clones. This specimen was CD4+ or CD8+ T cells sorted from blood, taken in a trial of the OX40 agonist ivuxolimab. These receptors all come from an adult with an advanced solid tumor such as melanoma, head and neck, liver or kidney cancer.

The V and J genes are TRBV15 and TRBJ2-5; 13 positions agree with TRBD2. Trimming at V came to 1 base and at J to 1 base, leaving 3 bases not matched to a gene. CDR1 is LNHNV and CDR2 is YYDKDF in the germline V gene (reference sequence). The CDR3 consists of 17 residues. The CDR3 protein is CATSRGGLAGTQETQYF. The CDR3 DNA follows: TGTGCCACCAGCAGAGGGGGACTAGCGGGGACCCAAGAGACCCAGTACTTC.

This clone was recorded a few times. The CDR3 here is CASSTLGQAGREQYF. Written as DNA, the CDR3 is TGTGCCAGCAGTACGTTAGGACAGGCGGGTCGGGAGCAGTACTTC. The rearrangement uses TRBV2 and TRBJ2-7, with 7 bases fitting TRBD1. With 5 bases clipped from V and 7 bases from J, the junction kept 14 bases outside the gene matches. The CDR3 covers 15 residues. Germline V lookup: CDR1 SNHLY, CDR2 FYNNEI.

This sequence joins TRBV6-4 and TRBJ2-7; 10 nucleotides line up with TRBD1. V lost 7 bases and J lost 3; bases outside the gene matches: 6. This CDR3 is built from 14 residues. From germline, CDR1 is MRHNA and CDR2 SNTAGT. This chain's CDR3 is CASTGRDRGYEQYF. The CDR3 bases are TGTGCCAGCACCGGACGGGACAGGGGCTACGAGCAGTACTTC.

The J gene is TRBJ2-2, the V gene TRBV6-5; possibly TRBD1 or TRBD2 for D (6 bases each). The V end lost 2 bases, the J end lost 3 bases, and 10 bases lay between the germline ends. Germline values: CDR1 MNHEY, CDR2 SVGAGI. This CDR3 contains 15 residues. This CDR3 is CASSYRGTHTGELFF. Written as DNA, the CDR3 is TGTGCCAGCAGTTACAGGGGGACTCACACCGGGGAGCTGTTTTTT.

A few counts support this clone. The rearrangement uses TRBV6-1 and TRBJ2-3; D may match TRBD1 or TRBD2 (5 bases each). Germline V gene lookup returns CDR1 MNHNS and CDR2 SASEGT. The CDR3 loop spans 14 amino acids. V lost 1 base and J lost 4, with 9 bases in between. CDR3 amino acids: CASSEGDGADTQYF. CDR3 in DNA: TGTGCCAGCAGTGAAGGGGACGGCGCAGATACGCAGTATTTT.

The chain is built from TRBV5-1 and TRBJ1-2; no reliable D call. Trimming took off 4 bases at V and 4 bases at J, with 14 bases between the two ends. The V gene's germline CDR1 is SGHRS and CDR2 YFSETQ. CDR3 length equals 14 residues. DNA for the CDR3: TGCGCCAGCAGCCCCGGAGTTCTCCTCTATGGCTACACCTTC. Protein product: CASSPGVLLYGYTF.

The chain employs TRBV7-2 and TRBJ2-7; D ambiguous. The V gene lost 4 bases and the J gene lost 0 bases, with 10 bases spanning the gap. The CDR3 loop spans 14 amino acids. Germline loops: CDR1 SGHTA, CDR2 FQGNSA. The CDR3 loop reads CASSSHRISYEQYF. CDR3 bases: TGTGCCAGCAGCTCCCACCGGATCTCCTACGAGCAGTACTTC.

With respect to this clone: The same CDR3 also results from other DNA sequences found in this sample. Here the CDR3 reads CASSLAAYEQYF. CDR3 DNA: TGTGCCAGCAGCTTAGCAGCCTACGAGCAGTACTTC. This chain connects TRBV11-2 to TRBJ2-7; D not resolved. The CDR3 contains 12 residues. Germline V lookup: CDR1 SGHAT, CDR2 FQNNGV. Trimming took 1 base from V and 2 from J, leaving 3 bases between them. The entire variable domain, with the rest obtained from reference TRBV11-2 and TRBJ2-7, is as follows: EAGVAQSPRYKIIEKRQSVAFWCNPISGHATLYWYQQILGQGPKLLIQFQNNGVVDDSQLPKDRFSAERLKGVDSTLKIQPAKLEDSAVYLCASSLAAYEQYFGPGTRLTVT.

Only a few counts were recorded for this clone. This chain links TRBV7-9 with TRBJ1-3, with D unclear. Trimming stripped 3 bases from V and 6 bases from J, with 3 bases between. This CDR3 is built from 11 residues. The germline CDR1 and CDR2 sequences are SEHNR and FQNEAQ (reference sequence). CDR3 region: CASSFENTIYF. The CDR3 DNA reads as TGTGCCAGCAGCTTTGAAAACACCATATATTTT.

The chain is built from TRBV27 and TRBJ1-2, with D tentatively TRBD1 (5 bases). Germline CDR1 is MNHEY and CDR2 is SMNVEV (reference sequence). The CDR3 runs to 15 residues. Between the trimmed V and J ends, which lost 5 bases and 3 bases, there was a span of 16 bases. CDR3 sequence (DNA): TGTGCCAGCAGTGAGGAGGGGATTGAGGACTATGGCTACACCTTC. Its translation is CASSEEGIEDYGYTF.

The genes are TRBV6-5 and TRBJ2-1; TRBD2 matches 9 bases. CDR1 is MNHEY, CDR2 SVGAGI, per germline. V gave up 4 bases and J gave up 5 bases; unmatched junction bases: 6. This CDR3 has 15 amino acids. CDR3 sequence reads: CASSSGLAPDNEQFF. In DNA, the CDR3 is TGTGCCAGCAGTTCGGGACTAGCTCCTGACAATGAGCAGTTCTTC.

This clone came up once. V is TRBV4-3 and J is TRBJ1-4, with D maybe TRBD1 (5 bases). Germline-derived CDR1 and CDR2 are LGHNA and YSLEER. V lost 2 bases to trimming and J lost 5 bases, with 9 bases between them. The CDR3 sequence is 14 residues long. The CDR3 region is CASSQRRDNEKLFF. The CDR3 nucleotides are TGCGCCAGCAGCCAAAGGAGGGACAATGAAAAACTGTTTTTT.

The chain recombines TRBV7-2 with TRBJ2-7; D not certain. There are 15 residues in the CDR3. The germline V gene has CDR1 SGHTA and CDR2 FQGNSA. The V end was cut by 1 base, the J end by 5 bases, with 15 bases between. For the CDR3, the DNA is TGTGCCAGCAGCTTAGTCGGTGGCCGGGTGAACGAGCAGTACTTC. It yields the protein CASSLVGGRVNEQYF.

The genes are TRBV30 and TRBJ1-1, with a tentative D call TRBD1 (6 bases). In germline, CDR1 is GTSNPN, CDR2 SVGIG (reference sequence). There are 12 residues in the CDR3. The CDR3 nucleotides read TGTGTGGGGGGCTCGCTTAAAACTGAAGCTTTCTTT. This gives the protein CVGGSLKTEAFF.

This rearrangement joins TRBV7-2 to TRBJ1-1, with no clear D. The germline V gene has CDR1 SGHTA and CDR2 FQGNSA. This CDR3 is 12 amino acids long. With 5 bases removed from V and 4 bases from J, the gap between germline ends came to 8 bases. The CDR3 protein is CASSPRITEAFF. For the CDR3, the DNA is TGTGCCAGCAGCCCTCGGATCACTGAAGCTTTCTTT. Full variable domain (remainder filled in from reference TRBV7-2 and TRBJ1-1): GAGVSQSPSNKVTEKGKDVELRCDPISGHTALYWYRQSLGQGLEFLIYFQGNSAPDKSGLPSDRFSAERTGGSVSTLTIQRTQQEDSAVYLCASSPRITEAFFGQGTRLTVV.

This chain links TRBV7-2 with TRBJ2-3, with 8 nucleotides matching TRBD2. CDR1 SGHTA and CDR2 FQGNSA come from the germline V gene. V trimming: 6 bases; J trimming: 2 bases; junction bases outside the gene matches: 7. CDR3 size: 15 residues. The CDR3 loop reads CASRELAASTDTQYF. CDR3 DNA: TGTGCCAGCAGAGAACTAGCGGCTTCCACAGATACGCAGTATTTT.

This clone was seen a handful of times. CDR3: CASSDSGTSGVFPVKNIQYF. CDR3 DNA: TGTGCCAGCAGTGACTCAGGGACTAGCGGGGTCTTCCCAGTCAAAAACATTCAGTACTTC. The genes are TRBV6-4 and TRBJ2-4, with TRBD2 matching 13 bases. The junction had 11 bases not matched to a gene; V was cut back by 0 bases and J by 3 bases. Germline V lookup: CDR1 MRHNA, CDR2 SNTAGT. There are 20 residues in the CDR3.

This clone has a handful of counts. For the CDR3, the DNA is TGTGCCATCAGCGACAGGGACGGTGGGAGCTACGAGCAGTACTTC. Amino acids: CAISDRDGGSYEQYF. The chain joins TRBV10-3 to TRBJ2-7, with 7 bases identical to TRBD1. The CDR3 runs 15 residues. CDR1 and CDR2 from the germline V gene are ENHRY and SYGVKD. The V segment lost 6 bases and the J segment 3 bases; nucleotides outside the gene matches: 11.